This T cell receptor beta chain was profiled in a study of blood T cell repertoires in COVID-19. Study background: COVID-19 samples collected from the United States, Italy and Spain covered acute and convalescent phases.

CDR3 length: 15 residues. The germline V gene has CDR1 KGHSH and CDR2 LQKENI. V gave up 3 bases and J gave up 5 bases; unmatched junction bases: 3. In the authors' workflow: Estimation of nucleated cell counts relied on the amplification of reference gene primers. Profiled with immunoSEQ multiplex PCR; TCRdb holds only in-frame clones, not every one. Clone size and the V and J calls come from that table; the DNA yielded D and trimming. The top ten hold 0.8% to 1% of the sample, which has some 450,000 clones, 80% to 90% seen once. The sequenced sample was peripheral blood. The receptor was isolated from a man aged 18 to 29 with COVID-19, enrolled during active disease. The chain uses TRBV18 and TRBJ2-2; TRBD1 matches 10 bases. In nucleotides, the CDR3 is TGTGCCAGCTCACCGTCGGGACAGGGGACCGGGGAGCTGTTTTTT. Translation gives CASSPSGQGTGELFF.